This T cell receptor (beta chain) appears in the sequencing data of a study of technical replicates of blood from several donors. This table comes from immunoSEQ multiplex PCR, and its TCRdb copy is limited to in-frame clones, with some not included. This table holds about 83,000 clones, 95% to 97% found once. Input material: T cells isolated from PBMCs. This TCR was recovered from a human donor in good health.

This chain's CDR3 is CASSYSDEQYF. CDR3 in DNA: TGTGCCAGCAGTTATTCGGACGAGCAGTACTTC. The chain carries TRBV6-6 and TRBJ2-7, with D unresolved. V dropped 3 bases and J dropped 5 bases, with 5 bases sitting between them. CDR1 and CDR2 (germline): MNHNY, SVGAGI (reference sequence). The CDR3 totals 11 residues.